The rows below give T cell receptor beta chains drawn from one sample of a study of T-cell memory formation after mild COVID-19. TCRdb reprocessed the 5' RACE reads via MiXCR and lists one record per CDR3 protein. The sample holds about 620,000 distinct CDR3 sequences; around 17% are singletons and the top ten take around 11%. Sequencing was carried out using PBMCs or a T cell subset sorted from them (not recorded which). These receptors all stem from an adult woman who had mild COVID-19 (a few samples of this study predate the infection). Cell type and time point are not known. CDR3s include the opening cysteine and the closing phenylalanine or tryptophan. The D gene is left open where the match is weak. The size of a clone is reported for some rows only, either as once, few or many, or as a class for expanded clones.

d_call,v_call,j_call,clone_size,cdr3_nt,cdr3_aa
-,TRBV5-1,TRBJ2-1,-,TGCGCCAGCAGCGGGGGCGTAGGCACAGAATACAATGAGCAGTTCTTC,CASSGGVGTEYNEQFF
TRBD2,TRBV30,TRBJ2-1,many,TGTGCCTGGAGGGGTCAGCGGGGGGGCCTGTTCAATGAGCAGTTCTTC,CAWRGQRGGLFNEQFF
TRBD1,TRBV29-1,TRBJ2-7,-,TGCAGCGTTTCCGAGACAGGGGGCCCCTACGAGCAGTACTTC,CSVSETGGPYEQYF
-,TRBV7-2,TRBJ1-1,-,TGTGCCAGCAGCTTCGATGGCCGGGGGAGCACTGAAGCTTTCTTT,CASSFDGRGSTEAFF
-,TRBV7-9,TRBJ2-3,-,TGTGCCAGCAGCTCCAGGGCAGTTGATACGCAGTATTTT,CASSSRAVDTQYF
-,TRBV20-1,TRBJ2-3,few,TGCAGTGCTACGAACCCTCCAGCCCCCCCGGGGGATACGCAGTATTTT,CSATNPPAPPGDTQYF
-,TRBV20-1,TRBJ2-3,few,TGCAGTGCTCGAGCCGACGGAGAGGGCACAGATACGCAGTATTTT,CSARADGEGTDTQYF
TRBD2,TRBV10-3,TRBJ2-5,-,TGTGCCATCAGTGAACGAGCGGGGGGCCAAGAGACCCAGTACTTC,CAISERAGGQETQYF
-,TRBV12-3/TRBV12-4,TRBJ2-6,many,TGTGCCAGCAGTTTACGTTCGGGGTCTGGGGCCAACGTCCTGACTTTC,CASSLRSGSGANVLTF
TRBD2,TRBV6-2/TRBV6-3,TRBJ2-7,many,TGTGCCAGCAGTTACGCCATGAGGGGGACTAGCCTGACGGGGTACGAGCAGTACTTC,CASSYAMRGTSLTGYEQYF
-,TRBV19,TRBJ2-3,-,TGTGCCAGTAAGCCAGAGGGGCCGGGCCCAGATACGCAGTATTTT,CASKPEGPGPDTQYF
-,TRBV2,TRBJ2-3,-,TGTGCTTTCAGCGGCCTCACAGATACGCAGTATTTT,CAFSGLTDTQYF
-,TRBV3-1,TRBJ1-1,-,TGTGCCAGCAGCCAACGAGTTTCGAACACTGAAGCTTTCTTT,CASSQRVSNTEAFF
TRBD1,TRBV19,TRBJ1-5,-,TGTGCCAGTAGTTCCCTCGGGACAGGGAAATATAGCAATCAGCCCCAGCATTTT,CASSSLGTGKYSNQPQHF
-,TRBV5-1,TRBJ1-3,-,TGCGCCAGCAGCTTAACGGGTGGAAACACCATATATTTT,CASSLTGGNTIYF
TRBD1,TRBV18,TRBJ2-1,-,TGTGCCAGCTCACCACCGCGGGACAGGCCCTACAATGAGCAGTTCTTC,CASSPPRDRPYNEQFF
TRBD1,TRBV6-2/TRBV6-3,TRBJ1-5,-,TGTGCCAGCACCCGGACAGGGGAGAATCAGCCCCAGCATTTT,CASTRTGENQPQHF
-,TRBV5-5,TRBJ1-5,many,TGTGCCAGCAGCTTGGGAGGGAGCGGGAGCAATCAGCCCCAGCATTTT,CASSLGGSGSNQPQHF
TRBD1,TRBV4-2,TRBJ2-5,few,TGTGCCAGCAGCGTCAAGCCCCAGGGGGTAGAAGAGACCCAGTACTTC,CASSVKPQGVEETQYF
TRBD1,TRBV27,TRBJ1-5,few,TGTGCCAGCAGTTCGGGGACAGGGCCCAATCAGCCCCAGCATTTT,CASSSGTGPNQPQHF
-,TRBV12-3/TRBV12-4,TRBJ1-1,-,TGTGCCAGCAGTCCTCGGGGGGGCAGGGACGCTTTCTTT,CASSPRGGRDAFF
-,TRBV7-9,TRBJ1-1,-,TGTGCCAGCAGCGCGGGGGGCCTAGGGACTGAAGCTTTCTTT,CASSAGGLGTEAFF
-,TRBV7-9,TRBJ1-2,-,TGTGCCAGCAGCTTCTTTACAGAGGATGGCTACACCTTC,CASSFFTEDGYTF
TRBD1,TRBV24-1,TRBJ2-7,-,TGTGCCACCAGTGATTGGAGGACAGGGGGTAACGAGCAGTACTTC,CATSDWRTGGNEQYF
TRBD1,TRBV5-4,TRBJ2-3,few,TGTGCCAGCCTTGACAGGGGCGCAGATACGCAGTATTTT,CASLDRGADTQYF
-,TRBV7-9,TRBJ1-1,once,TGTGCCAGCAGCTATCTTCCGATCCGGGGTGGGCCCGACACTGAAGCTTTCTTT,CASSYLPIRGGPDTEAFF
TRBD1,TRBV20-1,TRBJ2-7,few,TGCAGTGCTAGAGACTGGACAGGTTCCGAGCAGTACTTC,CSARDWTGSEQYF
TRBD2,TRBV11-2,TRBJ2-5,few,TGTGCCAGCAGCCACGGGACTAGCGGAGAGACCCAGTACTTC,CASSHGTSGETQYF
-,TRBV12-3/TRBV12-4,TRBJ2-1,-,TGTGCCAGCAGCCCCTCAATTATCAATGAGCAGTTCTTC,CASSPSIINEQFF
TRBD1,TRBV2,TRBJ2-1,few,TGTGCCAGAAGGACAGGGGACCCCTACAATGAGCAGTTCTTC,CARRTGDPYNEQFF
-,TRBV21-1,TRBJ2-3,-,TGTGCCAGCAGCCGATGGGGGGACAGGGACACAGATACGCAGTATTTT,CASSRWGDRDTDTQYF
TRBD2,TRBV3-1,TRBJ2-3,-,TGTGCCAGCAGCCTCGGGACTAGCGGGAGGGTTAGCACAGATACGCAGTATTTT,CASSLGTSGRVSTDTQYF
TRBD2,TRBV9,TRBJ2-3,-,TGTGCCAGCAGCGTAGGAGCGGGGGAGGAAGATACGCAGTATTTT,CASSVGAGEEDTQYF
-,TRBV10-3,TRBJ1-1,few,TGTGCCATCAGTGAGCCCCCAGACACTGAAGCTTTCTTT,CAISEPPDTEAFF
TRBD1,TRBV7-9,TRBJ2-7,few,TGTGCCAGCAGCCCAAAAGACAGGGGACCCTACGAGCAGTACTTC,CASSPKDRGPYEQYF
-,TRBV18,TRBJ2-3,-,TGTGCCAGCTCACCACCGGCCGGGGATAGCACAGATACGCAGTATTTT,CASSPPAGDSTDTQYF
-,TRBV6-1,TRBJ1-5,few,TGTGCCAGCAGTGAAGGGGTTCTGCTCAATCAGCCCCAGCATTTT,CASSEGVLLNQPQHF
-,TRBV7-9,TRBJ2-5,-,TGTGCCAGCAGCCTTAGCGGTACCCGGTACCAAGAGACCCAGTACTTC,CASSLSGTRYQETQYF
-,TRBV21-1,TRBJ2-7,-,TGTGCCAGCAGTCCTTGGGCCGACAGGGGGTTCCTTTACGAGCAGTACTTC,CASSPWADRGFLYEQYF
-,TRBV4-1,TRBJ1-2,-,TGCGCCAGCAGCCAAGCGATAGCAAACTATGGCTACACCTTC,CASSQAIANYGYTF
-,TRBV27,TRBJ2-7,-,TGTGCCAGCAGTCCACTGGGGGCTAGCGCCATCTACGAGCAGTACTTC,CASSPLGASAIYEQYF
-,TRBV21-1,TRBJ2-1,-,TGTGCCAGCAGCAAAGATGGGGGGACCCACAATGAGCAGTTCTTC,CASSKDGGTHNEQFF
-,TRBV18,TRBJ1-1,-,TGTGCCAGCTCACCACCGGGGGCGAATGAAGCTTTCTTT,CASSPPGANEAFF
TRBD1,TRBV16,TRBJ1-1,-,TGTGCCAGCCTCAAAAGGGCAGGGGGTACTTCCAGGAACACTGAAGCTTTCTTT,CASLKRAGGTSRNTEAFF
TRBD1,TRBV3-1,TRBJ2-7,many,TGTGCCAGCAGCTGGCCGGGACAGGCCGACGAGCAGTACTTC,CASSWPGQADEQYF
TRBD2,TRBV3-1,TRBJ2-3,-,TGTGCCAGCAGCCAAGTACTAATAGGGACTAGCAGCAGTAGGTTAACAGATACGCAGTATTTT,CASSQVLIGTSSSRLTDTQYF
-,TRBV20-1,TRBJ1-5,-,TGCAGTGCTAGAGACCGACTCGACGGGATCTATAGCAATCAGCCCCAGCATTTT,CSARDRLDGIYSNQPQHF
-,TRBV7-9,TRBJ2-5,-,TGTGCCAGCAGCTCCCTGCCTGGGAAGTACTTC,CASSSLPGKYF
-,TRBV7-2,TRBJ1-1,few,TGTGCCAGCAGCTTACAGGGATCGCGCTTGAACACTGAAGCTTTCTTT,CASSLQGSRLNTEAFF
TRBD2,TRBV7-3,TRBJ2-2,-,TGTGCCAGCAGCCCTGTCTGGGGGGGAGAACACGGGGAGCTGTTTTTT,CASSPVWGGEHGELFF
-,TRBV5-5,TRBJ2-1,-,TGTGCCAGCAGCTTGTGGGGCAGGGACAATGAGCAGTTCTTC,CASSLWGRDNEQFF
TRBD2,TRBV3-1,TRBJ2-1,few,TGTGCCAGCAGCCAAGGGCCAGCGGGGGCCCCTTATGCCTACAATGAGCAGTTCTTC,CASSQGPAGAPYAYNEQFF
-,TRBV19,TRBJ1-1,-,TGTGCCAGTAGTCCCCGGACAGCGAAGGCTTTCTTT,CASSPRTAKAFF
TRBD2,TRBV9,TRBJ2-5,-,TGTGCCAGCAGCGGTAGCGGGGGGGACGGAGAGACCCAGTACTTC,CASSGSGGDGETQYF